This is a list of T cell receptor beta chains from one sample in a study of T cell repertoires in cytomegalovirus infection. For these receptors, no antigen is known. TCRdb re-called the reads with MiXCR, one entry per CDR3 protein. This sample carries about 330,000 distinct CDR3 sequences, roughly 36% of them seen once, and the ten largest clones take around an eighth. Sequenced material: cultured PBMCs, taken from culture after CMV antigen stimulation. Every receptor here comes from a human donor in good health (CMV status not recorded). Some clones in this sample may be carry-over from other donors' samples. The conserved cysteine and the conserved F or W are not part of the CDR3 here.

>TRBJ1-2|TRBV7-2
ASSLVSIPDYGYT
>TRBJ1-1|TRBV7-9
ASTSPKTFHTGRTTEAF
>TRBJ2-4|TRBV27
ASSLIAGIQY
>TRBJ1-2|TRBV7-2
ASSLAMAGGNGYT
>TRBJ1-2|TRBV29-1
SVEDTVWDGYT
>TRBJ2-1|TRBV11-3
ASSRGDGYNEQF
>TRBJ2-1|TRBV7-9
ASSGSRADEQF
>TRBJ1-2|TRBV7-2
ASSLNRGGYT
>TRBJ2-7|TRBV19
ASSKGAGIGSYEQY
>TRBJ2-1|TRBV19
ASTGRSGIEQF
>TRBJ2-3|TRBV4-1
ASRLAEKDTQY
>TRBJ1-2|TRBV2
ASIGGPNYGYT
>TRBJ2-7|TRBV7-2
ASSPALAGVSYEQY
>TRBJ2-1|TRBV12-5
ASVLPNTHGEQF
>TRBJ2-1|TRBV19
AITPGMGGTSYNEQF
>TRBJ2-1|TRBV7-2
ASSYSGRASEQF
>TRBJ2-1|TRBV6-5
ASRDLLAGETVEQF
>TRBJ2-2|TRBV7-2
ASSWGTGNTGELF
>TRBJ2-2|TRBV27
ASSSRTSGRPNTGELF
>TRBJ1-6|TRBV30
AWRLRDGGNSPLH
>TRBJ2-7|TRBV15
ATSRDLAASSYEQY
>TRBJ2-1|TRBV5-5
ASRTGGGLAGRDEQF
>TRBJ2-7|TRBV7-2
ASSLSGTSYEQY
>TRBJ2-7|TRBV6-2/TRBV6-3
ASAPWTTYEQY
>TRBJ1-2|TRBV28
ASSSRPGLTYT
>TRBJ2-1|TRBV5-4
ASSLVQGAGEQF
>TRBJ1-6|TRBV11-2
ASSLVGSYNSPLH
>TRBJ2-3|TRBV7-8
ASSPGTSRRTDTQY
>TRBJ2-1|TRBV27
ASLRTISYNEQF
>TRBJ2-7|TRBV7-3
ASSLTVRGEQY
>TRBJ2-1|TRBV5-4
ASSLLAPHYNEQF
>TRBJ2-3|TRBV19
ATKQYGQGAGTDTQY
>TRBJ1-6|TRBV12-5
ASGINRDVFDSPLH
>TRBJ1-4|TRBV7-9
ASSPGTESLGEKLF
>TRBJ2-2|TRBV19
ASNIQGPGELF
>TRBJ2-3|TRBV24-1
ATSDPGQGADKQY
>TRBJ1-3|TRBV4-1
ASSQDRGFSGNTIY
>TRBJ1-2|TRBV7-8
ASSLLGNNGYT
>TRBJ2-1|TRBV18
ASSPKQDNEQF
>TRBJ1-2|TRBV7-2
ASSLYVAGRYGYT
>TRBJ2-7|TRBV29-1
SVRDRVYEQY
>TRBJ2-1|TRBV7-8
ASSRQRQPRGYEQF
>TRBJ2-5|TRBV20-1
SARDSEFSQGGTQY
>TRBJ2-3|TRBV2
ASSSAGLAGSTDTQY
>TRBJ1-1|TRBV6-6
ASSINDRGGTEAF
>TRBJ2-3|TRBV7-2
ASNIRGTDTQY
>TRBJ1-5|TRBV28
ASSLNPGLRH
>TRBJ2-1|TRBV5-5
ASSWGDSHNEQF
>TRBJ2-5|TRBV5-4
ASSPRAGRQETQY
>TRBJ1-2|TRBV19
ASSISGQGTNYGYT
>TRBJ2-3|TRBV24-1
ATSRGADTGDTQY
>TRBJ2-1|TRBV7-6
ASSFGILYNEQF
>TRBJ1-1|TRBV4-1
ASSQDHGGGTSSEAF
>TRBJ2-2|TRBV2
ASRLDRVDTGELF
>TRBJ2-7|TRBV7-2
ASSFGQGAEQY
>TRBJ2-3|TRBV19
ASSITGVSDTQY
>TRBJ2-1|TRBV7-9
ASSYISGTGVF
>TRBJ2-7|TRBV19
ASSMWAGASYEQY
>TRBJ2-1|TRBV27
ASRTFYNEQF